These T cell receptor beta chains were read from a single sample in a study of blood T cell repertoires in COVID-19. The repertoire was sequenced with immunoSEQ multiplex PCR; TCRdb's copy has only in-frame clones and lacks some. The profile shows about 62,000 clones, 80% to 95% of them singletons. Material: peripheral blood. The source of these receptors is a human donor in a cohort sampled during active COVID-19. CDR3s include the opening cysteine and the closing phenylalanine or tryptophan. A D gene is named only where the DNA matches it firmly. Size tells how often a clone was seen (once, few, many) or the class of an expanded clone, and some rows leave it out.

TRBV23-1	.	TRBJ1-1	.	CASRKQIGGSKKAFF	TGCGCCAGCAGAAAACAAATCGGCGGGTCCAAGAAAGCTTTCTTT
TRBV6-4	.	TRBJ2-7	TRBD2	CASSDAQRETYEQYF	TGTGCCAGCAGTGACGCACAGCGGGAGACCTACGAGCAGTACTTC
TRBV3-1/TRBV3-2	.	TRBJ2-2	TRBD2	CASSQMLAGTGELFF	TGTGCCAGCAGCCAAATGCTAGCGGGAACCGGGGAGCTGTTTTTT
TRBV5-4	once	TRBJ1-2	.	CASRRIGGGDYGYTF	TGTGCCAGCAGACGAATTGGGGGGGGCGACTATGGCTACACCTTC
TRBV4-2	.	TRBJ2-2	TRBD2	CASSQRTSGPTGELFF	TGTGCCAGCAGCCAAAGAACTAGCGGGCCGACCGGGGAGCTGTTTTTT
TRBV3-1/TRBV3-2	.	TRBJ2-5	TRBD2	CASSQGRLAGGQETQYF	TGTGCCAGCAGCCAAGGACGACTAGCGGGGGGGCAAGAGACCCAGTACTTC
TRBV7-6	.	TRBJ2-1	.	CASSLVDGIGDNEQFF	TGTGCCAGCAGCTTAGTAGACGGGATCGGCGACAATGAGCAGTTCTTC
TRBV28	.	TRBJ2-1	TRBD1	CASSLHTYPAFRDRRYNEQFF	TGTGCCAGCAGTCTCCATACTTACCCCGCCTTCCGGGACAGGCGGTACAATGAGCAGTTCTTC
TRBV5-1	.	TRBJ2-2	.	CASSLVLSTGELFF	TGCGCCAGCAGCTTGGTACTGTCCACCGGGGAGCTGTTTTTT
TRBV5-1	.	TRBJ2-1	.	CASSAKIGVPYNEQFF	TGCGCCAGCAGCGCTAAAATCGGGGTACCCTACAATGAGCAGTTCTTC
TRBV5-4	.	TRBJ2-2	.	CASSNEQGTGELFF	TGTGCCAGCAGCAACGAGCAGGGGACCGGGGAGCTGTTTTTT
TRBV4-1	.	TRBJ2-1	TRBD1	CASNYQGTGDNEQFF	TGCGCCAGTAATTACCAAGGGACAGGAGACAATGAGCAGTTCTTC
TRBV6-6	.	TRBJ1-2	TRBD1	CASSTQGAWYGYTF	TGTGCCAGCAGTACTCAGGGGGCATGGTATGGCTACACCTTC
TRBV28	.	TRBJ2-1	TRBD1	CASSLADRDNEQFF	TGTGCCAGCAGTTTAGCGGACAGGGATAATGAGCAGTTCTTC
TRBV7-2	once	TRBJ2-5	TRBD2	CASSTRTRQETQYF	TGTGCCAGCAGCACTAGGACTAGACAAGAGACCCAGTACTTC
TRBV19	.	TRBJ2-2	.	CASSIPTGSGNTGELFF	TGTGCCAGTAGTATCCCCACAGGGTCTGGGAACACCGGGGAGCTGTTTTTT
TRBV21-1	.	TRBJ1-2	.	CASSGPRGGAHNYGYTF	TGTGCCAGCAGCGGGCCGAGGGGGGGCGCGCATAACTATGGCTACACCTTC
TRBV30	.	TRBJ1-1	.	CAWARQENTEAFF	TGTGCCTGGGCTAGACAGGAGAACACTGAAGCTTTCTTT
TRBV4-2	.	TRBJ1-1	TRBD1	CASSQDLHQGASEAFF	TGTGCCAGCAGCCAAGATCTACACCAGGGGGCCTCTGAAGCTTTCTTT
TRBV6-5	.	TRBJ1-2	TRBD1	CASSLGTGYGYTF	TGTGCCAGCAGCTTAGGGACAGGATATGGCTACACCTTC
TRBV19	.	TRBJ1-4	.	CASSIPGGKEKLFF	TGTGCCAGTAGTATCCCGGGAGGGAAAGAAAAACTGTTTTTT
TRBV6-2/TRBV6-3	.	TRBJ2-3	.	CASSYVVLERQPTDTQYF	TGTGCCAGCAGTTATGTGGTTTTAGAGAGACAGCCAACAGATACGCAGTATTTT
TRBV7-8	.	TRBJ1-1	TRBD1	CASSWGTGRNTEAFF	TGTGCCAGCAGCTGGGGGACAGGGCGGAACACTGAAGCTTTCTTT
TRBV4-1	.	TRBJ2-1	TRBD2	CASSRTSGLNNEQFF	TGCGCCAGCAGCCGGACTAGCGGGCTCAACAATGAGCAGTTCTTC
TRBV9	.	TRBJ1-5	.	CASATGSGNQPQHF	TGTGCCAGCGCCACTGGTTCGGGCAATCAGCCCCAGCATTTT
TRBV15	.	TRBJ2-7	.	CATSRDGQSAYEQYF	TGTGCCACCAGCAGAGATGGGCAGTCAGCCTACGAGCAGTACTTC
TRBV2	.	TRBJ1-4	.	CASRAHRASTNEKLFF	TGTGCCAGCAGGGCCCACAGGGCTTCAACTAATGAAAAACTGTTTTTT
TRBV9	.	TRBJ2-1	.	CASSRGTGLNLYNEQFF	TGTGCCAGCAGCCGCGGAACAGGGCTTAACCTCTACAATGAGCAGTTCTTC
TRBV2	.	TRBJ2-7	.	CASSEGIREMWEQYF	TGTGCCAGCAGTGAAGGCATCAGGGAAATGTGGGAGCAGTACTTC
TRBV18	.	TRBJ2-1	.	CASSPPYPSREQFF	TGTGCCAGCTCACCACCCTACCCCTCCAGGGAGCAGTTCTTC
TRBV27	.	TRBJ2-1	.	CASSLTGFSSYNEQFF	TGTGCCAGCAGTTTAACGGGGTTCTCTTCCTACAATGAGCAGTTCTTC
TRBV7-3	.	TRBJ2-7	.	CASSLTAADYEQYF	TGTGCCAGCAGCTTAACGGCGGCTGACTACGAGCAGTACTTC
TRBV4-2	.	TRBJ2-2	.	CASSQVPGAATGELFF	TGTGCCAGCAGCCAAGTCCCAGGGGCGGCCACCGGGGAGCTGTTTTTT
TRBV19	.	TRBJ2-7	TRBD1	CASSVSGTGVYEQYF	TGTGCCAGTAGTGTCTCCGGGACAGGTGTCTACGAGCAGTACTTC
TRBV18	.	TRBJ2-1	TRBD1	CASSTGENEQFF	TGTGCCAGCTCAACAGGGGAGAATGAGCAGTTCTTC
TRBV27	.	TRBJ2-3	.	CASSPHRGQEGSDTQYF	TGTGCCAGCAGTCCCCACCGCGGACAGGAGGGTTCAGATACGCAGTATTTT
TRBV6-1	.	TRBJ2-2	TRBD2	CASSEVAGGAFGELFF	TGTGCCAGCAGTGAAGTAGCGGGGGGGGCCTTCGGGGAGCTGTTTTTT
TRBV18	.	TRBJ2-5	.	CASSPIGAETQYF	TGTGCCAGCTCACCAATAGGGGCAGAGACCCAGTACTTC
TRBV7-2	.	TRBJ1-2	.	CASSERGSVYGYTF	TGTGCCAGCAGCGAACGGGGAAGCGTCTATGGCTACACCTTC
TRBV5-1	.	TRBJ2-7	.	CASSNQNYEQYF	TGCGCCAGCAGCAATCAGAATTACGAGCAGTACTTC
TRBV7-9	.	TRBJ1-4	TRBD1	CASSFRGDEKLFF	TGTGCCAGCAGCTTCAGGGGGGATGAAAAACTGTTTTTT
TRBV3-1/TRBV3-2	.	TRBJ1-1	TRBD1	CASSPRDRGLVNTEAFF	TGTGCCAGCAGCCCCCGGGACAGGGGGCTCGTTAACACTGAAGCTTTCTTT
TRBV5-1	.	TRBJ1-1	.	CASSLGGGGFALREAFF	TGCGCCAGCAGCTTGGGAGGTGGGGGGTTCGCCCTGCGCGAAGCTTTCTTT
TRBV18	.	TRBJ2-7	TRBD2	CASSTGLAFYEQYF	TGTGCCAGCTCGACGGGACTAGCTTTCTACGAGCAGTACTTC
TRBV5-1	.	TRBJ1-5	.	CASSAGPGNNQPQHF	TGCGCCAGCAGCGCAGGCCCAGGGAATAATCAGCCCCAGCATTTT
TRBV6-1	.	TRBJ2-7	.	CASSEAGTTAYEQYF	TGTGCCAGCAGTGAAGCCGGGACAACCGCCTACGAGCAGTACTTC
TRBV19	.	TRBJ2-7	TRBD1	CASQTDRDSYEQYF	TGTGCCAGCCAAACGGACAGGGACTCCTACGAGCAGTACTTC
TRBV9	.	TRBJ2-6	.	CASSVHVYSGANVLTF	TGTGCCAGCAGCGTTCATGTCTACTCTGGGGCCAACGTCCTGACTTTC
TRBV5-6	.	TRBJ2-3	.	CASSFGRSGSDTQYF	TGTGCCAGCAGCTTCGGTCGTTCTGGTTCAGATACGCAGTATTTT